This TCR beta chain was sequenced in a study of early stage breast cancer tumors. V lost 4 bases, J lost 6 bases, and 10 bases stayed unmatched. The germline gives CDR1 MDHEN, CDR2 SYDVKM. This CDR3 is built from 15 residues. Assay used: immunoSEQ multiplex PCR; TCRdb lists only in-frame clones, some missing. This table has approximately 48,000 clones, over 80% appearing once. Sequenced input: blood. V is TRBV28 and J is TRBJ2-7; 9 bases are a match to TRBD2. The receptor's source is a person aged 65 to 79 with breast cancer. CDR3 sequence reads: CASSSPSGNRVEQYF. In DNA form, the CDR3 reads TGTGCCAGCAGTTCCCCTAGCGGGAATCGGGTCGAGCAGTACTTC.